This T cell receptor (beta chain) came from a study of blood T cell repertoires in COVID-19. Across the whole study: Both acute and convalescent COVID-19 samples were obtained from the United States, Italy and Spain. PBMCs, B-cell-depleted T cells, or T cells provided the cDNA or gDNA that made up the material.

Original analysis: Using reference gene primer amplification, nucleated cell counts were estimated. Using immunoSEQ multiplex PCR, the repertoire was profiled, and TCRdb retains in-frame clones only, with some absent. The DNA was the basis for D and trimming; V, J and clone size are from that table. The repertoire holds approximately 32,000 clones, with about 91% as singletons. This receptor was taken from a human donor in a cohort sampled during active COVID-19. The specimen was peripheral blood.

In DNA form, the CDR3 reads TGCGCCAGCAGCTTGGGGCAGGTTGATTCACACAATGAGCAGTTCTTC. Its translation is CASSLGQVDSHNEQFF. The chain links TRBV5-1 to TRBJ2-1; no definite D call. The CDR3 is 16 residues long. V lost 0 bases to trimming and J lost 5 bases, with 15 bases between them. Germline V gene data show CDR1 as SGHRS and CDR2 as YFSETQ.